This T cell receptor beta chain stems from a study of vaccination effects on CD4 cells after COVID-19. The table came from immunoSEQ multiplex PCR; TCRdb's copy has only in-frame clones and leaves some out. This table holds around 19,000 clones, 65% to 85% found once. CDR3 length: 15 residues. Germline V CDR1 and CDR2: LGHDT, YNNKEL (reference sequence). Trimming took 1 base from V and 1 from J, leaving 8 bases between them. In regard to this clone: The antigen is undetermined.

Antigen-specific CD4+ T cells were first expanded with viral peptide pools by the ViraFEST assay and only then sequenced. Culture proceeded for about 11 days, and CD4+ T cells were then isolated. Nucleocapsid antibody tests were negative, and the vaccine recipients had no prior SARS-CoV-2 infection. The chain couples TRBV3-1 (or the pseudogene TRBV3-2) to TRBJ2-1, with TRBD2 as a possible D gene (5 bases). Sequenced here: CD4+ T cells from PBMCs cultured with HCoV-NL63 spike peptides, sampled before COVID-19 vaccination. The TCR comes from a human donor who received a COVID-19 vaccine. The CDR3 DNA follows: TGTGCCAGCAGCCAAGTTCTAGCATCCTACAATGAGCAGTTCTTC. This translates into CASSQVLASYNEQFF.